The clone carrying this T cell receptor (beta chain) has just a few counts. V was shortened by 4 bases and J by 4 bases, with 16 bases between the two germline ends. CDR3 length: 15 amino acids. Germline CDR1 reads SEHNR; CDR2 reads FQNEAQ (reference sequence). TCRdb re-derived calls from the 5' RACE reads in MiXCR, one entry per CDR3 protein. Of 300,000 or so distinct CDR3 sequences listed, around 7.3% were seen once; the top ten hold over 15%. The sample belongs to a study of T cells after yellow fever vaccination. This chain links TRBV7-9 with TRBJ1-2; tentative D call: TRBD1 (6 bases). Source: PBMCs, taken roughly 47 days after the first yellow fever vaccination. The TCR was taken from a man aged 18 to 30 who received the YFV17D yellow fever vaccine. CDR3 bases: TGTGCCAGCAGCTCCGGAACAGGGTTCGGCTATGGCTACACCTTC. It specifies CASSSGTGFGYGYTF.